This TCR beta chain appears in the sequencing data of a study of T cells after yellow fever vaccination. General observations from the study: High-abundance clonotypes from the bulk population could contaminate FACS-sorted repertoires. Booster sampling recovered most clones from primary vaccination (approximately 97% CD4, roughly 90% CD8). Some clonotypes were seen in both the CD4 and the CD8 compartments. These made up a small share and likely arose from convergent recombination.

Comments on this clonotype: No antigen is known for it.

5'RACE template switching generated TCR cDNA, adding a universal primer site and UMIs. MiXCR was run by TCRdb on the 5' RACE reads, yielding one entry per CDR3 protein. In the table there are roughly 190,000 distinct CDR3 sequences, more than 9.5% of which are singletons. This clonotype was sampled from a man younger than 30 who received the YFV17D yellow fever vaccine. The sequenced sample was CD8+ T cells sorted from PBMCs, obtained 15 days after the yellow fever booster vaccination.

CDR3 amino acids: CASSLEAGDQPQHF. The CDR3, as DNA: TGTGCCAGCAGCTTAGAGGCAGGGGACCAGCCCCAGCATTTT. The chain recombines TRBV7-6 with TRBJ1-5; possible D gene TRBD1, 6 bases. With 1 base removed from V and 7 bases from J, the gap between germline ends came to 11 bases. The CDR3 consists of 14 residues. CDR1 SGHVS and CDR2 FNYEAQ come from the germline V gene.